The 24 T cell receptor beta chains below all came from one sample that was sequenced in a study of T cells after yellow fever vaccination. One entry per CDR3 protein results from TCRdb running MiXCR on the 5' RACE reads. The sample records some 320,000 distinct CDR3 sequences, approximately 4.3% being singletons. The sequencing here drew on PBMCs, taken 15 days after the yellow fever booster vaccination. These receptors were obtained from a man aged 18 to 29 who received the YFV17D yellow fever vaccine.

This clonotype was detected many times. The chain recombines TRBV7-2 with TRBJ2-1; D is unresolved. The CDR3 runs 13 residues. CDR1 is SGHTA and CDR2 is FQGNSA in the germline V gene. Trimming took off 5 bases at V and 3 bases at J, with 8 bases between the two ends. CDR3 residues: CASSQIIYNEQFF. As DNA, the CDR3 is TGTGCCAGCAGCCAAATCATCTACAATGAGCAGTTCTTC.

This clonotype has more than one count but fewer than ten. The V call is TRBV5-1, the J call TRBJ2-5; D not resolved. The CDR3 is 13 amino acids. Germline V gives CDR1 SGHRS, CDR2 YFSETQ. The V end was cut by 4 bases, the J end by 1 base, with 8 bases between. The CDR3, as DNA: TGCGCCAGCAGCCAATGGTCCCAAGAGACCCAGTACTTC. Its translation: CASSQWSQETQYF. The entire variable domain, with the rest obtained from reference TRBV5-1 and TRBJ2-5, is as follows: KAGVTQTPRYLIKTRGQQVTLSCSPISGHRSVSWYQQTPGQGLQFLFEYFSETQRNKGNFPGRFSGRQFSNSRSEMNVSTLELGDSALYLCASSQWSQETQYFGPGTRLLVL.

This clonotype was seen a handful of times. The chain uses TRBV20-1 and TRBJ2-7; 9 nucleotides agree with TRBD1. V lost 6 bases and J lost 5; bases outside the gene matches: 11. The V gene's germline CDR1 is DFQATT and CDR2 SNEGSKA (reference sequence). The CDR3 totals 14 residues. The CDR3 DNA follows: TGCAGTGCCTCACAGGGGGCAGCATGGGACGAGCAGTACTTC. This encodes CSASQGAAWDEQYF.

This clonotype was found a few times. The rearrangement joins TRBV19 to TRBJ2-7, with 7 bases lining up with TRBD1. The CDR3 extends over 14 amino acids. Germline V gene lookup returns CDR1 LNHDA and CDR2 SQIVND (reference sequence). The V and J ends lost 5 bases and 4 bases, in that order; junction bases with no gene match: 8. In DNA form, the CDR3 reads TGTGCCAGTAGTCTCCCGGGACAGAGGTACGAGCAGTACTTC. The encoded protein is CASSLPGQRYEQYF.

This clonotype was seen more than once but under ten times. This sequence joins TRBV13 and TRBJ2-1; D might be TRBD1 or TRBD2, each matching 6 bases. This CDR3 is 15 amino acids long. Deletions cut 0 bases from V and 8 bases from J, with 14 bases between. The V gene's germline CDR1 is PRHDT and CDR2 FYEKMQ (reference sequence). In DNA form, the CDR3 reads TGTGCCAGCAGCTTAGGTAGGGGGGCTTCCGATGAGCAGTTCTTC. Its translation: CASSLGRGASDEQFF.

This clonotype was detected many times. This rearrangement joins TRBV7-9 to TRBJ2-5; 11 bases fit TRBD2. The CDR3 consists of 16 residues. V trimming: 5 bases; J trimming: 5 bases; junction bases outside the gene matches: 10. Germline values: CDR1 SEHNR, CDR2 FQNEAQ (reference sequence). CDR3 DNA sequence: TGTGCCAGCAGCCCACCACTAGCGGGGGCTAGGGAGACCCAGTACTTC. Translation: CASSPPLAGARETQYF. The full variable domain, completed using reference TRBV7-9 and TRBJ2-5, is DTGVSQNPRHKITKRGQNVTFRCDPISEHNRLYWYRQTLGQGPEFLTYFQNEAQLEKSRLLSDRFSAERPKGSFSTLEIQRTEQGDSAMYLCASSPPLAGARETQYFGPGTRLLVL.

This clonotype was detected only a few times. The chain links TRBV24-1 to TRBJ1-5; D remains unclear. V was trimmed by 5 bases and J by 7 bases, leaving 11 bases between them. There are 13 residues in the CDR3. Per the germline V gene, CDR1 is KGHDR and CDR2 is SFDVKD. CDR3 sequence reads: CATSGTGAQPQHF. The CDR3 bases are TGTGCCACCAGTGGGACGGGCGCGCAGCCCCAGCATTTT.

This clonotype occurred a few times. This chain uses TRBV12-3 or TRBV12-4 with TRBJ1-2; no reliable D call. The CDR3 runs to 11 residues. Between the trimmed V and J ends, which lost 7 bases and 1 base, there was a span of 4 bases. In DNA, the CDR3 is TGTGCCAGCACCGATAACTATGGCTACACCTTC. Protein: CASTDNYGYTF.

This clonotype was observed at least ten times. The V gene is TRBV5-1, the J gene TRBJ2-5, with a weak D call TRBD2 (6 bases). Germline lookup yields CDR1 SGHRS and CDR2 YFSETQ. V was pared by 4 bases and J by 5 bases, with 9 bases between. CDR3 length: 12 amino acids. In DNA form, the CDR3 reads TGCGCCAGCAGCCCGGGGGTGGAGACCCAGTACTTC. Protein sequence: CASSPGVETQYF.

This clonotype appeared a few times. J is TRBJ1-4 and V is TRBV7-9; D not resolved. The germline V gene has CDR1 SEHNR and CDR2 FQNEAQ (reference sequence). The CDR3 is 12 amino acids. Deletions cut 1 base from V and 7 bases from J, with 4 bases between. Here the CDR3 reads CASSLGIEKLFF. Here the CDR3 DNA reads TGTGCCAGCAGCTTAGGGATTGAAAAACTGTTTTTT.

Many counts were recorded for this clonotype. The chain carries TRBV4-3 and TRBJ2-5, with 7 bases identical to TRBD1. The length of the CDR3 is 17 residues. V was pared by 2 bases and J by 4 bases, with 13 bases of the junction left unmatched. The germline V gene encodes CDR1 LGHNA and CDR2 YSLEER. CDR3 protein: CASSQNGYRGSGETQYF. CDR3 DNA sequence: TGCGCCAGCAGCCAAAATGGCTACAGGGGCTCCGGAGAGACCCAGTACTTC.

This chain connects TRBV27 to TRBJ2-7; 9 nucleotides align to TRBD1. The CDR3 contains 15 residues. Germline V gives CDR1 MNHEY, CDR2 SMNVEV (reference sequence). Trimming at V came to 4 bases and at J to 0 bases, leaving 4 bases not matched to a gene. The CDR3 reads CASSWGTGISYEQYF. The CDR3 coding sequence is TGTGCCAGCAGTTGGGGGACAGGGATCTCCTACGAGCAGTACTTC.

This clonotype was counted ten times or more. The CDR3 DNA reads as TGCGCCAGCAGCTTGGATCGTTCTAGTCGGACCTATGGCTACACCTTC. Its protein is CASSLDRSSRTYGYTF. V gene TRBV5-1 combines with J gene TRBJ1-2, with D uncertain. Germline CDR1 SGHRS, CDR2 YFSETQ. The CDR3 extends over 16 amino acids. V dropped 0 bases and J dropped 4 bases, with 16 bases sitting between them.

The chain couples TRBV6-6 to TRBJ2-1; D is undetermined. The V gene's germline CDR1 is MNHNY and CDR2 SVGAGI (reference sequence). CDR3 length equals 16 residues. Trimming removed 5 bases from V and 5 bases from J, with 19 bases in between. The CDR3 bases are TGTGCCAGCAGTCCCGACTGGACGCCATCCAACAATGAGCAGTTCTTC. Its translation: CASSPDWTPSNNEQFF.

In its sample, this clonotype was seen a few times. V usage is TRBV7-9 and J usage is TRBJ1-5; no clear D. Germline V gene data show CDR1 as SEHNR and CDR2 as FQNEAQ (reference sequence). With 5 bases removed from V and 9 bases from J, the gap between germline ends came to 11 bases. The CDR3 sequence is 12 residues long. CDR3 DNA sequence: TGTGCCAGCAGCGATACAGCGGGGCCCCAGCATTTT. This encodes CASSDTAGPQHF.

V gene TRBV2 combines with J gene TRBJ1-5, with D uncertain. Germline values: CDR1 SNHLY, CDR2 FYNNEI. The CDR3 is made up of 12 amino acids. Trimming took 5 bases from V and 11 from J, leaving 13 bases between them. CDR3 sequence (DNA): TGTGCCAGCAGTTTTGTTGGCGAGTCCCAGCATTTT. This gives the protein CASSFVGESQHF.

This clonotype was counted only a few times. The chain carries TRBV7-9 and TRBJ2-5; D is undetermined. The CDR3 is 14 amino acids. Germline lookup yields CDR1 SEHNR and CDR2 FQNEAQ (reference sequence). Deletions cut 2 bases from V and 5 bases from J, with 12 bases between. The CDR3 loop is CASSLNNFQETQYF. The CDR3 DNA reads TGTGCCAGCAGCTTAAATAACTTCCAGGAGACCCAGTACTTC.

The chain carries TRBV29-1 and TRBJ1-1; D ambiguous. The ends were cut back, 5 bases at V and 1 base at J, with 8 bases in the middle. CDR3 size: 12 residues. Germline CDR1 reads SQVTM; CDR2 reads ANQGSEA. The CDR3 bases are TGCAGCGTTCACCCTTCGAACACTGAAGCTTTCTTT. Its translation: CSVHPSNTEAFF.

A few counts support this clonotype. The V call is TRBV6-5, the J call TRBJ2-7; 8 bases are shared with TRBD1. Germline assignment: CDR1 MNHEY and CDR2 SVGAGI. V gave up 4 bases and J gave up 6 bases; unmatched junction bases: 8. The CDR3 extends over 14 amino acids. The CDR3, as DNA: TGTGCCAGCAGTTCCCAGACAGGGGCCCGCGAGCAGTACGTC. It encodes CASSSQTGAREQYV.

V usage is TRBV3-1 and J usage is TRBJ1-2; 7 bases map to TRBD1. Germline loops: CDR1 LGHDT, CDR2 YNNKEL (reference sequence). The CDR3 is made up of 14 amino acids. V gave up 2 bases and J gave up 2 bases; unmatched junction bases: 2. The CDR3 reads CASSQPDRNYGYTF. The DNA of the CDR3 is TGTGCCAGCAGCCAACCGGACAGGAACTATGGCTACACCTTC.

This clonotype has at least ten counts. The rearrangement joins TRBV20-1 to TRBJ2-1; 9 positions agree with TRBD1. V shed 3 bases and J 12 bases; nucleotides not matched to a gene: 9. Germline CDR1 and CDR2: DFQATT and SNEGSKA (reference sequence). The CDR3 extends over 13 amino acids. Here the CDR3 DNA reads TGCAGTGCTAGTTTCGGGACAGGGAATAGGCAGTTCTTC. Encoded protein: CSASFGTGNRQFF.

This clonotype was seen repeatedly, ten times or more. The rearrangement uses TRBV4-1 and TRBJ1-1; D is ambiguous. The CDR3 contains 14 residues. Germline CDR1 is MGHRA and CDR2 is YSYEKL. V dropped 2 bases and J dropped 4 bases, with 11 bases sitting between them. The CDR3 spells CASSQLGGRTEAFF. In nucleotides, the CDR3 is TGCGCCAGCAGCCAACTGGGCGGGCGCACTGAAGCTTTCTTT.

The chain joins TRBV7-9 to TRBJ1-1; 7 bases match TRBD1. Germline V CDR1 and CDR2: SEHNR, FQNEAQ (reference sequence). The ends lost 4 bases at V and 2 bases at J; junction bases unmatched: 7. This CDR3 is 15 amino acids long. CDR3 DNA sequence: TGTGCCAGCAGCTATGGGGGACAGATAAACACTGAAGCTTTCTTT. It translates to CASSYGGQINTEAFF.

This clonotype was counted only a few times. The rearrangement uses TRBV9 and TRBJ2-7; 8 positions agree with TRBD1. Germline CDR1 reads SGDLS; CDR2 reads YYNGEE. There are 14 residues in the CDR3. J lost 3 bases, V lost 3 bases, and 5 bases had no gene match. CDR3 sequence: CASSARTGNYEQYF. DNA for the CDR3: TGTGCCAGCAGCGCACGGACAGGGAACTACGAGCAGTACTTC.